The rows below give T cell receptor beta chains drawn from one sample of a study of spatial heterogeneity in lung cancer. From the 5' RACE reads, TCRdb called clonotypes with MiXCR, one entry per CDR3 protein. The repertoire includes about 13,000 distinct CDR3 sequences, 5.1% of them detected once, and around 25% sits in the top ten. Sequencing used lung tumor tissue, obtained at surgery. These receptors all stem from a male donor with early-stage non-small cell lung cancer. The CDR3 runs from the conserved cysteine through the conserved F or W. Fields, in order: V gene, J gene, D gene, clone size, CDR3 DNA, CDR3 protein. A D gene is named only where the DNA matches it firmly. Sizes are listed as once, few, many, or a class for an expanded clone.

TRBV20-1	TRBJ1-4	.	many	TGCAGTGCTATGTCGGGGTGGGCAACTAATGAAAAACTGTTTTTT	CSAMSGWATNEKLFF
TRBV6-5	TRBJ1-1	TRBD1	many	TGTGCCAGCAGTTCCCGGACAGGGCGGAACACTGAAGCTTTCTTT	CASSSRTGRNTEAFF
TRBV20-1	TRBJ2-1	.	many	TGCAGTGCTAGTCCCCCATTGGAGCAGTTCTTC	CSASPPLEQFF
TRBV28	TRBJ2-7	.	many	TGTGCCAGCAGTACAGGGTCCTACGAGCAGTACTTC	CASSTGSYEQYF
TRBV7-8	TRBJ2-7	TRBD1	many	TGTGCCAGCAGTGTTGGGACAGCGAATTCCTACGAGCAGTACTTC	CASSVGTANSYEQYF
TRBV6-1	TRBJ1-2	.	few	TGTGCCAGCAGGTCGGGGACGGATGGCTACACCTTC	CASRSGTDGYTF
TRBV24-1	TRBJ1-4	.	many	TGTGCCACCAGTGATCCGGGCCTAGGGGGGGATGAAAAACTGTTTTTT	CATSDPGLGGDEKLFF
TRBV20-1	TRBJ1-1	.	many	TGCAGTGCTAGAGCGCACCTCGACACTGAAGCTTTCTTT	CSARAHLDTEAFF
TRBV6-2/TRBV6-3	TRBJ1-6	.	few	TGTGCCAGCAGTTACGGGGATTCACCCCTCCACTTT	CASSYGDSPLHF
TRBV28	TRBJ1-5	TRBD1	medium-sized	TGTGCCAGCAGGGACAGGGGCATAAATCAGCCCCAGCATTTT	CASRDRGINQPQHF
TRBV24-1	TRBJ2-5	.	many	TGTGCCACCAGTGATACGATGGGACCGCAAGAGACCCAGTACTTC	CATSDTMGPQETQYF
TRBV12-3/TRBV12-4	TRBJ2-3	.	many	TGTGCCAGCAGTTTGCTTAGCACAGATACGCAGTATTTT	CASSLLSTDTQYF
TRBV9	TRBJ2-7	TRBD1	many	TGTGCCAGCAGCCCATGGGACAGGGGTTACGAGCAGTACTTC	CASSPWDRGYEQYF
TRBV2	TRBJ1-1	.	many	TGTGCCAGCAGGGGGGTTGGAGTATGGACTGAAGCTTTCTTT	CASRGVGVWTEAFF
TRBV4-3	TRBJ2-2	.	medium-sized	TGCGCCAGCACCCCAGTGGTGGGGAACACCGGGGAGCTGTTTTTT	CASTPVVGNTGELFF
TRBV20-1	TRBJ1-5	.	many	TGCAGTGCTAGAGTGGCCTCCAGGGGCCTTAGCAATCAGCCCCAGCATTTT	CSARVASRGLSNQPQHF
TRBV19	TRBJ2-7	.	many	TGTGCCAGTAGTCCACTCGAGGGGCTAGCCTACGAGCAGTACTTC	CASSPLEGLAYEQYF
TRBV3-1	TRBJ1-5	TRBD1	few	TGTGCCAGCAGCCAGGACCCGACAGGGGGCAGGGGTAGCAATCAGCCCCAGCATTTT	CASSQDPTGGRGSNQPQHF
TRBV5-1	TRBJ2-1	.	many	TGCGCCAGCAGCGCGGGACACAATGAGCAGTTCTTC	CASSAGHNEQFF
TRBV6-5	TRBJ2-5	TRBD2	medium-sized	TGTGCCAGCAGCACCCCTGGGACTAGCGGGGTATTCCAAGAGACCCAGTACTTC	CASSTPGTSGVFQETQYF
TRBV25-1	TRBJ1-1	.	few	TGTGCCAGCAGTGGATTGAAAGCTTTCTTT	CASSGLKAFF
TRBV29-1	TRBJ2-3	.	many	TGCAGCGAGAGGACCTACACAGATACGCAGTATTTT	CSERTYTDTQYF
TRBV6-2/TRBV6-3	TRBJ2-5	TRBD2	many	TGTGCCAGCAGTTACTCGAGCGGGGGTCAGACCCAGTACTTC	CASSYSSGGQTQYF
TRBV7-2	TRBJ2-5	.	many	TGTGCCAGCAGCTCCGGACAGAACCTAGAGACCCAGTACTTC	CASSSGQNLETQYF